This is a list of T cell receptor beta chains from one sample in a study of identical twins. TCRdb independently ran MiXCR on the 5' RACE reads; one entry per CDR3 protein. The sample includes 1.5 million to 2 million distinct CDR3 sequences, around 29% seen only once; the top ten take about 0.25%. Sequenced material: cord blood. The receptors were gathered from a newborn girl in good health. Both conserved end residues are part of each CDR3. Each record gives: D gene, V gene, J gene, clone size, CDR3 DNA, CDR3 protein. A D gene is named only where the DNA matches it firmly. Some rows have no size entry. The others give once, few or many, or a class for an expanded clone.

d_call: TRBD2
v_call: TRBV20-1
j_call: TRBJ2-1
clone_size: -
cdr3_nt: TGCAGTGCTCGGACTAGCGGGATCTCCTACAATGAGCAGTTCTTC
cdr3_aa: CSARTSGISYNEQFF

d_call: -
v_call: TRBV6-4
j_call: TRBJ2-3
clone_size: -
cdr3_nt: TGTGCCAGCAGCCCGACAGCGAAAAGTGATACGCAGTATTTT
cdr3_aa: CASSPTAKSDTQYF

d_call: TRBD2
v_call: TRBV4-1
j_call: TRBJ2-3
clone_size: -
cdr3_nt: TGCGCCAGCAGCCAGGAGCGCCCTAGCGGGAGTCTTGCAGATACGCAGTATTTT
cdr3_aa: CASSQERPSGSLADTQYF

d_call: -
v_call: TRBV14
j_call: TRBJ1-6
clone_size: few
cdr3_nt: TGTGCCAGCAGCCGAATGGCCTATAATTCACCCCTCCACTTT
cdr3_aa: CASSRMAYNSPLHF

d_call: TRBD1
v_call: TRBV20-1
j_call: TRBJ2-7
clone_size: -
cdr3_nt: TGCAGTGCTAGAGAGGGACAGTTCTACGAGCAGTACTTC
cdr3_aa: CSAREGQFYEQYF

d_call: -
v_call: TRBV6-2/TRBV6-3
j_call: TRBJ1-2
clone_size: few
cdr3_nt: TGTGCCAGCAGTTTCGTCGAAGGCTATGGCTACACCTTC
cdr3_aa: CASSFVEGYGYTF

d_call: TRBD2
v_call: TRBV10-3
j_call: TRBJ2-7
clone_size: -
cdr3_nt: TGTGCCATCAGTGAACAGATTCGTTGGGAGGGCCAGTACTTC
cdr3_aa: CAISEQIRWEGQYF

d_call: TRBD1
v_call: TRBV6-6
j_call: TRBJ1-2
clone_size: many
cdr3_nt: TGTGCCAGCAGTTACTCCCAGGGGGCTAACTATGGCTACACCTTC
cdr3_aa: CASSYSQGANYGYTF

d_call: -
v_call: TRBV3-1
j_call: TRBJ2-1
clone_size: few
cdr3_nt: TGTGCCAGCAGCCAAGTGGGGTTCTCCTACAATGAGCAGTTCTTC
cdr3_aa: CASSQVGFSYNEQFF

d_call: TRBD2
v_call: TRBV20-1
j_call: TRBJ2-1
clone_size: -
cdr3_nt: TGCAGTGCTAGAGTGGGACTAGCCTCCCAAGAGACCCAGTTCTTC
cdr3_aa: CSARVGLASQETQFF

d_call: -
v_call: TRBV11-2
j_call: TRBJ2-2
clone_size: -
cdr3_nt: TGTGCCAGCAGCTTACTGACAGGCACCGGGGAGCTGTTTTTT
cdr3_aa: CASSLLTGTGELFF

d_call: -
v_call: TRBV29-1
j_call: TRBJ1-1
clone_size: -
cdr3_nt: TGCAGCGTCTCCCCCGCCCAGAACACTGAAGCTTTCTTT
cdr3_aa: CSVSPAQNTEAFF

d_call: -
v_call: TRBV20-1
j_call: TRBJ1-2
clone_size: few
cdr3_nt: TGCAGTGCTAGAGAGTCAGACAACTATGGCTACACCTTC
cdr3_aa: CSARESDNYGYTF

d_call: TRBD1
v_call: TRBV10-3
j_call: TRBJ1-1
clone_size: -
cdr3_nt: TGTGCCATCCGGGACAGACCCTCTGAAGCTTTCTTT
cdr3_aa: CAIRDRPSEAFF

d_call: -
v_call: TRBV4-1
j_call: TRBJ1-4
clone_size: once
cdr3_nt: TGCGCCAGCAGCCAAGTAACAGTTAATGAAAAACTGTTTTTT
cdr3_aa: CASSQVTVNEKLFF

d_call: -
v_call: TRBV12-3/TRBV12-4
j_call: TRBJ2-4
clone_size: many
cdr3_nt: TGTGCCAGCAGTTTGGCCGCCCTAGCCAAAAACATTCAGTACTTC
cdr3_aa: CASSLAALAKNIQYF

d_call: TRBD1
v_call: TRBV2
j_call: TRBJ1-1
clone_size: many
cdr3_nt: TGTGCCAGCAGTGGGGACAGGAACACTGAAGCTTTCTTT
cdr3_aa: CASSGDRNTEAFF

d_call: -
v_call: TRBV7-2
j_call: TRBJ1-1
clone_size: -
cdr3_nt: TGTGCCAGCAGCTTAGGAGCCAGGGCGAACACTGAAGCTTTCTTT
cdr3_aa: CASSLGARANTEAFF

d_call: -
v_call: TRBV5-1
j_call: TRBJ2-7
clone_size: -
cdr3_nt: TGCGCCAGCAGCTTGGATGAGTTCTACAATGAGCAGTACTTC
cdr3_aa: CASSLDEFYNEQYF

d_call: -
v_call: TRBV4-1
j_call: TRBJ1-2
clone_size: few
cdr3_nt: TGCGCCAGCAGCGCTAAGACCTCCGGGAACTATGGCTACACCTTC
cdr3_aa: CASSAKTSGNYGYTF

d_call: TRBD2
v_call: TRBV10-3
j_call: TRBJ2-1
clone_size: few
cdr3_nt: TGTGCCACCTTACCTTCCGGGACTAGCGGGGAACTAAGGGTGGATGAGCAGTTCTTC
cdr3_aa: CATLPSGTSGELRVDEQFF

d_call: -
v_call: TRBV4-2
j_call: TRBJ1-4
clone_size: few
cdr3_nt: TGTGCCAGCAGCCCCAGGACAGAACCTAATGAAAAACTGTTTTTT
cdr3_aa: CASSPRTEPNEKLFF

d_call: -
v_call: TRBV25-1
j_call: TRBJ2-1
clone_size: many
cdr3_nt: TGTGCCAGCAGTGAACCTGGCTACAATGAGCAGTTCTTC
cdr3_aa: CASSEPGYNEQFF

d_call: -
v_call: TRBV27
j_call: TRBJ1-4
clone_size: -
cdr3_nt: TGTGCCAGCGGGGGGAGAGAAAAACTGTTTTTT
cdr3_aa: CASGGREKLFF

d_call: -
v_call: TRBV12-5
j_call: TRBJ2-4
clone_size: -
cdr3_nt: TGTGCTAGTGGTTTGCCAGGGGCCAAAAACATTCAGTACTTC
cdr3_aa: CASGLPGAKNIQYF